The 4 T cell receptor beta chains below were found in one sample sequenced in a study of blood T cell repertoires in COVID-19. Profiling relied on immunoSEQ multiplex PCR, and the TCRdb table lists in-frame clones only, not all of them. Among around 360,000 clones listed, around 87% were seen once. The material sequenced was peripheral blood. The origin of the receptors is a woman aged 25-40 years with COVID-19, enrolled during active disease.

The J gene is TRBJ2-2, the V gene TRBV6-2 or TRBV6-3, with D possibly being TRBD1 (6 bases). Germline CDR1 and CDR2: MNHEY and SVGEGT. Deletions cut 0 bases from V and 3 bases from J, with 8 bases between. The CDR3 length is 15 residues. The CDR3 is CASSYSGQYTGELFF. CDR3 DNA: TGTGCCAGCAGTTACTCTGGACAGTACACCGGGGAGCTGTTTTTT.

The V and J genes are TRBV5-1 and TRBJ2-3; tentatively, D is TRBD2 (5 bases). This CDR3 comprises 12 residues. In germline, CDR1 is SGHRS, CDR2 YFSETQ. Trimming took off 5 bases at V and 4 bases at J, with 8 bases between the two ends. In DNA form, the CDR3 reads TGCGCCAGCAGGGAGGTAGCAGATACGCAGTATTTT. It yields the protein CASREVADTQYF.

The V and J genes are TRBV2 and TRBJ1-2; 9 bases are shared with TRBD1. Losses at the gene ends were 8 bases for V and 6 bases for J; bases not matched to a gene: 10. CDR1 SNHLY and CDR2 FYNNEI come from the germline V gene. The CDR3 is 14 residues long. The CDR3 spells CASQPPGQGDGYTF. CDR3 coding DNA: TGTGCCAGCCAGCCCCCGGGACAGGGAGATGGCTACACCTTC.

This clone appeared once. The J gene is TRBJ2-7, the V gene TRBV7-9; TRBD1 agrees at 8 bases. The CDR3 has 15 amino acids. The germline V gene encodes CDR1 SEHNR and CDR2 FQNEAQ (reference sequence). J gave up 5 bases and V 2 bases, and 8 bases lay outside the gene matches. The CDR3: CASSLSQGALHEQYF. CDR3 coding DNA: TGTGCCAGCAGCTTAAGCCAGGGGGCGCTCCACGAGCAGTACTTC.